A single sample gave rise to the 23 T cell receptor beta chains below, sequenced in a study of T-cell reconstitution after alpha-beta-depleted transplantation in children. The authors prepared the TCRbeta library with unique molecular identifiers. TCRdb fed the PCR reads into MiXCR, producing one record per CDR3 protein. Of roughly 70,000 distinct CDR3 sequences in the sample, around 4.7% were seen once. The starting material was PBMCs, mostly from graft donor cells, obtained 180 days after TCRalphabeta/CD19-depleted stem cell transplant. These receptors all stem from a boy under three years old who had a stem cell transplant for acute myeloid leukemia, so the T cells may come from the graft donor.

At least ten counts were recorded for this clonotype. The chain combines TRBV5-4 with TRBJ2-2, with 7 bases identical to TRBD2. Losses at the gene ends were 2 bases for V and 4 bases for J; bases not matched to a gene: 11. CDR3 length: 17 residues. Germline V gene data show CDR1 as SGHNT and CDR2 as YYREEE (reference sequence). The CDR3 DNA follows: TGTGCCAGCAGCTTCGGAGGGGCACTAGCGTCCACCGGGGAGCTGTTTTTT. It encodes CASSFGGALASTGELFF.

This clonotype was observed many times. This chain links TRBV7-2 with TRBJ2-2, with 8 positions matching TRBD2. The germline V gene has CDR1 SGHTA and CDR2 FQGNSA. This CDR3 contains 18 residues. After removal of 2 bases from V and 0 bases from J, the junction contained 8 bases not matched to a gene. CDR3 residues: CASSLRGRLAPNTGELFF. CDR3 DNA: TGTGCCAGCAGCTTACGGGGCCGACTAGCGCCGAACACCGGGGAGCTGTTTTTT.

This clonotype occurred many times. The chain has TRBV4-3 and TRBJ2-7, with TRBD1 identical over 8 bases. Germline V gene data show CDR1 as LGHNA and CDR2 as YSLEER. With V trimmed by 0 bases and J by 7 bases, 8 bases remained unmatched. CDR3 size: 15 residues. CDR3 nucleotides: TGCGCCAGCAGCCAAGATCGGACAGGGCTGTTTGAGCAGTACTTC. It translates to CASSQDRTGLFEQYF.

Ten or more counts support this clonotype. V and J are TRBV7-2 and TRBJ1-2; 10 bases agree with TRBD1. The CDR3 runs 18 residues. Trimming cost V 4 bases and J 8 bases; bases outside gene matches: 19. CDR1 is SGHTA, CDR2 FQGNSA, per germline. This chain's CDR3 is CASSSIFRKAGTGDGYTF. CDR3 DNA sequence: TGTGCCAGCAGCTCCATTTTTAGGAAAGCCGGGACAGGGGACGGCTACACCTTC.

This clonotype came up many times. The J gene is TRBJ1-6, the V gene TRBV7-9, with 8 bases lining up with TRBD1. CDR3 length: 14 residues. Unmatched junction bases numbered 9, after V lost 8 bases and J lost 9 bases. CDR1 and CDR2 (germline): SEHNR, FQNEAQ (reference sequence). CDR3 DNA sequence: TGTGCCAGCGGCCGACAGGGGTTCGGTTCACCCCTCCACTTT. As protein: CASGRQGFGSPLHF.

This clonotype was seen at least ten times. V and J are TRBV29-1 and TRBJ2-7, with D possibly matching TRBD1 (6 bases). Trimming took 6 bases from V and 6 from J, leaving 18 bases between them. This CDR3 comprises 13 residues. Germline V gives CDR1 SQVTM, CDR2 ANQGSEA. The CDR3 DNA sequence: TGCAGCGTCCGCCACTCCAGGGGAAGCGAGCAGTACGTC. Its translation: CSVRHSRGSEQYV.

This clonotype was seen repeatedly, ten times or more. This rearrangement joins TRBV5-1 to TRBJ1-3; 7 nucleotides agree with TRBD1. This CDR3 comprises 14 residues. J was trimmed by 7 bases and V by 2 bases; bases with no gene match: 6. Germline V gene data show CDR1 as SGHRS and CDR2 as YFSETQ. The CDR3: CASSLSQGRNTIYF. The CDR3 region has the DNA TGCGCCAGCAGCTTATCACAGGGGCGGAACACCATATATTTT.

This clonotype was observed at least ten times. This chain links TRBV20-1 with TRBJ2-7; a weak D match, TRBD2 (6 bases). The CDR3 runs 13 residues. Germline CDR1 DFQATT, CDR2 SNEGSKA (reference sequence). V gave up 4 bases and J gave up 5 bases, with 15 bases separating them. This chain's CDR3 is CSAILLGRDEQYF. In DNA form, the CDR3 reads TGCAGTGCTATACTCCTCGGGAGAGACGAGCAGTACTTC.

The sample holds many counts of this clonotype. The V call is TRBV7-8, the J call TRBJ2-3; D unresolved. The CDR3 covers 14 residues. In germline, CDR1 is SGHVS, CDR2 FQNEAQ. The ends were cut back, 3 bases at V and 0 bases at J, with 7 bases in the middle. The chain's CDR3 is CASSFDFSTDTQYF. The CDR3 region has the DNA TGTGCCAGCAGCTTTGACTTCAGCACAGATACGCAGTATTTT.

This clonotype was counted at least ten times. The rearrangement uses TRBV3-1 and TRBJ2-5, with a tentative D call TRBD2 (7 bases). The CDR3 totals 16 residues. V lost 3 bases to trimming and J lost 0 bases, with 14 bases between them. The germline V gene encodes CDR1 LGHDT and CDR2 YNNKEL (reference sequence). CDR3 in DNA: TGTGCCAGCAGCCAGGGGGGGCGGGGGTACCAAGAGACCCAGTACTTC. As protein: CASSQGGRGYQETQYF.

This clonotype came up many times. The chain is built from TRBV5-1 and TRBJ2-6; D is unresolved. Germline V lookup: CDR1 SGHRS, CDR2 YFSETQ. The length of the CDR3 is 15 residues. V lost 0 bases and J lost 0, with 4 bases in between. CDR3 loop: CASSLGISGANVLTF. The DNA for the CDR3 is TGCGCCAGCAGCTTGGGCATCTCTGGGGCCAACGTCCTGACTTTC. The full variable domain, rest sourced from reference TRBV5-1 and TRBJ2-6, is KAGVTQTPRYLIKTRGQQVTLSCSPISGHRSVSWYQQTPGQGLQFLFEYFSETQRNKGNFPGRFSGRQFSNSRSEMNVSTLELGDSALYLCASSLGISGANVLTFGAGSRLTVL.

This clonotype was observed at least ten times. The V gene is TRBV19, the J gene TRBJ2-7; the match to TRBD2 covers 14 bases. CDR1 and CDR2 from the germline V gene are LNHDA and SQIVND (reference sequence). J was trimmed by 9 bases and V by 5 bases; bases with no gene match: 9. The CDR3 totals 15 residues. In DNA, the CDR3 is TGTGCCAGTAGTCGACGGGGACTAGCGGGGGAGCTGCAGTACTTC. Translating gives CASSRRGLAGELQYF. Looking up the rest from reference TRBV19 and TRBJ2-7 gives the full variable domain: DGGITQSPKYLFRKEGQNVTLSCEQNLNHDAMYWYRQDPGQGLRLIYYSQIVNDFQKGDIAEGYSVSREKKESFPLTVTSAQKNPTAFYLCASSRRGLAGELQYFGPGTRLTVT.

This clonotype has at least ten counts. The chain couples TRBV18 to TRBJ1-1; D perhaps matches TRBD1 (6 bases). V lost 3 bases to trimming and J lost 7 bases, with 24 bases between them. The CDR3 is 17 residues long. Germline V gene sequence: CDR1 KGHSH, CDR2 LQKENI. The CDR3 DNA reads TGTGCCAGCTCACCGGCGTCCCTCCCGGGGGCGGGGGGTGAAGCTTTCTTT. Translation gives CASSPASLPGAGGEAFF.

This clonotype was recorded at least ten times. The V call is TRBV20-1, the J call TRBJ1-5; no clear D gene. The V gene's germline CDR1 is DFQATT and CDR2 SNEGSKA (reference sequence). The CDR3 is 16 residues long. The V gene lost 0 bases and the J gene lost 2 bases, with 14 bases spanning the gap. This chain's CDR3 is CSARDFAPRGNQPQHF. In nucleotides, the CDR3 is TGCAGTGCTAGAGATTTCGCCCCTCGAGGCAATCAGCCCCAGCATTTT.

This clonotype was picked up many times. This sequence joins TRBV5-1 and TRBJ2-5; 9 positions match TRBD1. The CDR3 length is 14 residues. Trimming removed 7 bases from V and 4 bases from J; junction bases left unmatched: 8. Germline values: CDR1 SGHRS, CDR2 YFSETQ. The CDR3 nucleotides read TGCGCCAGCCCAGATGGACAGGGGCGAGAGACCCAGTACTTC. As protein: CASPDGQGRETQYF.

This clonotype was counted ten times or more. The chain employs TRBV7-9 and TRBJ2-7; possible D gene TRBD1, 5 bases. The V gene's germline CDR1 is SEHNR and CDR2 FQNEAQ (reference sequence). V dropped 5 bases and J dropped 3 bases, with 20 bases sitting between them. The CDR3 is made up of 16 amino acids. CDR3 in amino acids: CASSQGGAQSDYEQYF. CDR3 nucleotides: TGTGCCAGCAGCCAGGGTGGGGCCCAAAGCGACTACGAGCAGTACTTC.

This clonotype was counted many times. The rearrangement joins TRBV6-1 to TRBJ2-3; TRBD2 is a possible D gene (6 bases). CDR1 and CDR2 (germline): MNHNS, SASEGT. V was trimmed by 8 bases and J by 0 bases, leaving 12 bases between them. The CDR3 sequence is 14 residues long. CDR3: CASANGGSTDTQYF. CDR3 sequence (DNA): TGTGCCAGCGCTAACGGGGGAAGCACAGATACGCAGTATTTT.

This clonotype appeared many times. The chain recombines TRBV10-3 with TRBJ2-3; TRBD1 agrees at 7 bases. Germline trimming cut 5 bases from V and 3 bases from J; bases unmatched to any gene: 8. CDR1 is ENHRY and CDR2 is SYGVKD in the germline V gene. The CDR3 sequence is 15 residues long. The CDR3 region has the DNA TGTGCCATCAGTCCTCCCGACAGGGCGACAGATACGCAGTATTTT. This translates into CAISPPDRATDTQYF.

The sample holds many counts of this clonotype. The rearrangement links TRBV5-1 to TRBJ1-3; 8 nucleotides match TRBD1. This CDR3 has 17 amino acids. CDR1 SGHRS and CDR2 YFSETQ come from the germline V gene. With 0 bases clipped from V and 0 bases from J, the junction kept 5 bases outside the gene matches. CDR3: CASSLAGTGFSGNTIYF. The CDR3 bases are TGCGCCAGCAGCTTGGCCGGGACAGGATTCTCTGGAAACACCATATATTTT.

This clonotype was seen many times. The J gene is TRBJ2-1, the V gene TRBV4-1; D may be TRBD2 (7 bases). V was cut by 0 bases and J by 10 bases, with 22 bases left in between. The CDR3 loop spans 17 amino acids. Germline assignment: CDR1 MGHRA and CDR2 YSYEKL. Here the CDR3 DNA reads TGCGCCAGCAGCCAAGAGGTGGGCGGGGGCCCACCCTGGGAGCAGTTCTTC. Amino acids: CASSQEVGGGPPWEQFF.

Ten or more counts support this clonotype. CDR3: CASSRRDSYNEQFF. DNA of the CDR3: TGTGCCAGCAGTCGGCGGGACAGTTACAATGAGCAGTTCTTC. The chain carries TRBV6-5 and TRBJ2-1, with TRBD1 as a possible D gene (7 bases). The germline V gene has CDR1 MNHEY and CDR2 SVGAGI. This CDR3 is 14 amino acids long. The V end lost 5 bases, the J end lost 4 bases, and 12 bases lay between the germline ends.

This clonotype was counted between two and nine times. The chain joins TRBV2 to TRBJ2-2; 9 nucleotides line up with TRBD2. V lost 8 bases and J lost 4; bases outside the gene matches: 11. Germline V gene data show CDR1 as SNHLY and CDR2 as FYNNEI. There are 16 residues in the CDR3. The CDR3 spells CASRTGRGGRTGELFF. In nucleotides, the CDR3 is TGTGCCAGCCGCACGGGGCGGGGGGGGCGCACCGGGGAGCTGTTTTTT.

This clonotype was seen at least ten times. The chain carries TRBV12-3 or TRBV12-4 and TRBJ2-3; 11 bases line up with TRBD2. The ends lost 4 bases at V and 6 bases at J; junction bases unmatched: 6. The CDR3 spans 15 residues. This CDR3 reads CASSSTSGGEDTQYF. The DNA for the CDR3 is TGTGCCAGCAGTTCAACTAGCGGGGGCGAGGATACGCAGTATTTT.